The 19 T cell receptor beta chains given below trace back to one sample, sequenced in a study of CD8 T cells in ankylosing spondylitis. TCRdb re-called the 5' RACE reads with MiXCR, one entry per CDR3 protein. The data hold 180,000 or so distinct CDR3 sequences, with about 9.9% observed a single time. The specimen was blood, either unsorted or a sorted T cell fraction (not recorded which). All receptors come from a male donor with ankylosing spondylitis or in good health (not recorded which).

This clonotype was counted ten times or more. This chain links TRBV6-1 with TRBJ1-1; perhaps TRBD1 as D (5 bases). Trimming cost V 6 bases and J 4 bases, with 12 bases left between them. CDR1 and CDR2 from the germline V gene are MNHNS and SASEGT. The CDR3 runs 13 residues. CDR3 DNA: TGTGCCAGCAGCGTCCGGGGGACCACTGAAGCTTTCTTT. Its protein product is CASSVRGTTEAFF.

This clonotype was counted at least ten times. The chain employs TRBV7-2 and TRBJ2-7; 10 bases are shared with TRBD2. Germline CDR1 SGHTA, CDR2 FQGNSA. The CDR3 consists of 15 residues. The V gene end was trimmed by 5 bases and the J gene end by 2 bases; junction bases not matched to a gene: 6. CDR3 region: CASSPGLAATYEQYF. CDR3 bases: TGTGCCAGCAGCCCAGGACTAGCGGCAACCTACGAGCAGTACTTC. Based on the CDR3 plus reference TRBV7-2 and TRBJ2-7, the full variable domain is GAGVSQSPSNKVTEKGKDVELRCDPISGHTALYWYRQSLGQGLEFLIYFQGNSAPDKSGLPSDRFSAERTGGSVSTLTIQRTQQEDSAVYLCASSPGLAATYEQYFGPGTRLTVT.

This clonotype has just one count. The chain joins TRBV29-1 to TRBJ2-1; no clear D gene. This CDR3 comprises 12 residues. V was trimmed by 5 bases and J by 5 bases, leaving 10 bases between them. Looked up from germline, CDR1 is SQVTM and CDR2 is ANQGSEA. The CDR3 region is CSVSNPDNEQFF. CDR3 in DNA: TGCAGCGTTAGCAATCCGGACAATGAGCAGTTCTTC.

This clonotype was seen at least ten times. The V gene is TRBV5-1, the J gene TRBJ2-7, with 7 nucleotides matching TRBD1. Germline V gene lookup returns CDR1 SGHRS and CDR2 YFSETQ. The ends lost 2 bases at V and 1 base at J; junction bases unmatched: 3. The CDR3 spans 14 residues. In DNA, the CDR3 is TGCGCCAGCAGCTTCACACAGGGGTCCTACGAGCAGTACTTC. Translating it yields CASSFTQGSYEQYF.

The sample holds many counts of this clonotype. The rearrangement uses TRBV12-3 or TRBV12-4 and TRBJ2-7; D may be TRBD1 (5 bases). CDR3 size: 14 residues. V was shortened by 2 bases and J by 3 bases, with 11 bases between the two germline ends. CDR3 loop: CASSLRQGIYEQYF. CDR3 bases: TGTGCCAGCAGTTTAAGGCAGGGAATCTACGAGCAGTACTTC.

The chain recombines TRBV11-2 with TRBJ2-2; 7 bases are a match to TRBD1. Germline CDR1 and CDR2: SGHAT and FQNNGV. V was clipped by 5 bases and J by 0 bases; unmatched bases: 3. The CDR3 sequence is 15 residues long. Here the CDR3 reads CASSRDSTNTGELFF. In DNA, the CDR3 is TGTGCCAGCAGCCGGGACAGCACGAACACCGGGGAGCTGTTTTTT.

The chain employs TRBV5-1 and TRBJ2-3, with 9 bases identical to TRBD2. Germline V gene data show CDR1 as SGHRS and CDR2 as YFSETQ. The CDR3 extends over 15 amino acids. The trim removed 4 bases at V and 5 bases at J, leaving 8 bases unmatched. The CDR3 here is CASSSSGRNVDTQYF. DNA of the CDR3: TGCGCCAGCAGCAGCAGCGGGAGGAATGTAGATACGCAGTATTTT.

Regarding this clonotype: Since a much larger clone is just one base distant, this may be a read error. V and J are TRBV5-6 and TRBJ1-1; possible D gene TRBD1, 5 bases. This CDR3 has 12 residues. Germline V gene data show CDR1 as SGHDT and CDR2 as YYEEEE. The DNA for the CDR3 is TGTGTCAGCAGCTTGTCGGGAGGGGAGGCTTTCTTT. Protein: CVSSLSGGEAFF.

Ten or more counts support this clonotype. The chain recombines TRBV5-6 with TRBJ2-1; 7 bases are shared with TRBD2. CDR3 length: 15 residues. Germline CDR1 reads SGHDT; CDR2 reads YYEEEE. Trimming at V came to 3 bases and at J to 6 bases, leaving 9 bases not matched to a gene. The CDR3: CASSSALGRSNEQFF. The CDR3 DNA is TGTGCCAGCAGCTCAGCCCTCGGGAGGAGCAATGAGCAGTTCTTC.

The table lists this clonotype with many counts. The chain is built from TRBV5-1 and TRBJ2-1; D remains ambiguous. V lost 5 bases and J lost 7, with 13 bases in between. The CDR3 contains 13 residues. CDR1 is SGHRS, CDR2 YFSETQ, per germline. The CDR3 DNA is TGCGCCAGCAGACTGACTCCACCTAATGAGCAGTTCTTC. Translated: CASRLTPPNEQFF.

This clonotype was recorded a few times. The CDR3: CASSPSQGSNEKLFF. The CDR3 DNA reads as TGTGCCAGCAGTCCCAGCCAGGGTTCTAATGAAAAACTGTTTTTT. This chain joins TRBV27 and TRBJ1-4; tentative D call: TRBD1 (5 bases). Trimming removed 5 bases at V and 3 bases at J, with 13 bases between. This CDR3 has 15 amino acids. The V gene's germline CDR1 is MNHEY and CDR2 SMNVEV (reference sequence).

The chain couples TRBV5-1 to TRBJ1-2; D perhaps matches TRBD1 (6 bases). Between the trimmed V and J ends, which lost 5 bases and 4 bases, there was a span of 15 bases. The CDR3 runs to 14 residues. CDR1 and CDR2 (germline): SGHRS, YFSETQ. The CDR3 DNA sequence: TGCGCCAGCAGGTTGAACAGGGACGGCTATGGCTACACCTTC. Protein product: CASRLNRDGYGYTF.

This clonotype came up many times. V and J are TRBV20-1 and TRBJ1-1; a weak D match, TRBD1 (5 bases). Germline-derived CDR1 and CDR2 are DFQATT and SNEGSKA (reference sequence). V shed 2 bases and J shed 1 base, with 14 bases lying between them. The CDR3 has 15 amino acids. DNA of the CDR3: TGCAGTGCTAGACCTCCGGGGACGGGGAACACTGAAGCTTTCTTT. It codes for CSARPPGTGNTEAFF.

V and J are TRBV10-1 and TRBJ1-1, with D unresolved. The CDR3 runs to 15 residues. Deletions cut 6 bases from V and 3 bases from J, with 17 bases between. CDR1 is WNHNN, CDR2 SYGVQD, per germline (reference sequence). CDR3 nucleotide sequence: TGCGCCAGCAGCGCCTCCGGGCCTCGGTACACTGAAGCTTTCTTT. It codes for CASSASGPRYTEAFF.

The chain recombines TRBV6-1 with TRBJ1-4; D is perhaps TRBD1 (5 bases). Trimming left V 6 bases short and J 8 bases short, with 22 bases between. The V gene's germline CDR1 is MNHNS and CDR2 SASEGT. The CDR3 length is 16 residues. The CDR3 region has the DNA TGTGCCAGCAGGTCTCCGGGAGGGACGATGAGGGAAAAACTGTTTTTT. Translation: CASRSPGGTMREKLFF.

This clonotype was recorded at least ten times. This chain joins TRBV6-5 and TRBJ2-3, with 9 nucleotides matching TRBD2. CDR1 and CDR2 from the germline V gene are MNHEY and SVGAGI. V dropped 0 bases and J dropped 2; count of bases not matched to a gene: 6. The CDR3 loop spans 17 amino acids. The CDR3 region has the DNA TGTGCCAGCAGTTACTCGCCGACTAGCGGCTCCACAGATACGCAGTATTTT. It codes for CASSYSPTSGSTDTQYF.

In its sample, this clonotype was seen many times. A much larger clone lies a single base off, so this may be a read error. V usage is TRBV6-5 and J usage is TRBJ1-5; possibly TRBD1 for D (5 bases). This CDR3 is built from 15 residues. Per germline, CDR1 MNHEY and CDR2 SVGAGI. Trimming removed 0 bases from V and 1 base from J, with 7 bases in between. CDR3 protein: CASSYSGVSNQPQHF. DNA of the CDR3: TGTGCCAGCAGTTACTCGGGGGTGAGCAATCAGCCCCAGCATTTT.

This clonotype was seen at least ten times. The V call is TRBV25-1, the J call TRBJ1-4, with 9 positions matching TRBD1. The CDR3 length is 17 residues. Germline CDR1 MGHDK, CDR2 SYGVNS. The ends lost 1 base at V and 4 bases at J; junction bases unmatched: 7. The CDR3 reads CASSEFRTGELNEKLFF. The CDR3, as DNA: TGTGCCAGCAGTGAATTTAGGACAGGGGAGCTTAATGAAAAACTGTTTTTT. Variable domain in full (rest from reference TRBV25-1 and TRBJ1-4): EADIYQTPRYLVIGTGKKITLECSQTMGHDKMYWYQQDPGMELHLIHYSYGVNSTEKGDLSSESTVSRIRTEHFPLTLESARPSHTSQYLCASSEFRTGELNEKLFFGSGTQLSVL.

This clonotype was seen at least ten times. The genes are TRBV4-1 and TRBJ2-7; 7 bases match TRBD1. Per germline, CDR1 MGHRA and CDR2 YSYEKL. The CDR3 is 14 amino acids. V trimming: 4 bases; J trimming: 4 bases; junction bases outside the gene matches: 7. CDR3 DNA: TGCGCCAGCAGCCTTCGGCAGGGGGTGTACGAGCAGTACTTC. Translation: CASSLRQGVYEQYF.